One and the same sample provided the 15 T cell receptor beta chains below, sequenced in a study of CD8 T cells in ankylosing spondylitis. These receptors have no known antigen. Points from the study as a whole: A TCR beta motif of fewer than ten highly homologous variants appeared characteristic of ankylosing spondylitis blood.

TCRdb fed the 5' RACE reads into MiXCR, producing one record per CDR3 protein. The table includes about 540,000 distinct CDR3 sequences, roughly 13% detected once. Sequenced material: blood, either unsorted or a sorted T cell fraction (not recorded which). These receptors all come from a male donor with ankylosing spondylitis.

This clonotype was detected only a few times. The chain combines TRBV7-6 with TRBJ2-1; D uncertain. This CDR3 region has 14 residues. The germline V and J ends were trimmed by 0 bases and 8 bases, with 11 bases remaining between them. Germline V gene data show CDR1 as SGHVS and CDR2 as FNYEAQ. CDR3 in amino acids: CASSLAGRGDEQFF. In DNA, the CDR3 is TGTGCCAGCAGCTTAGCGGGCCGAGGTGATGAGCAGTTCTTC.

The chain has TRBV20-1 and TRBJ1-1, with D maybe TRBD1 (5 bases). Germline CDR1 is DFQATT and CDR2 is SNEGSKA (reference sequence). The CDR3 loop spans 13 amino acids. The V gene lost 6 bases and the J gene lost 5 bases, with 16 bases spanning the gap. The CDR3: CSAGDYKGTEAFF. CDR3 sequence (DNA): TGCAGTGCAGGGGACTACAAGGGGACTGAAGCTTTCTTT.

This clonotype was observed at least ten times. The chain links TRBV20-1 to TRBJ1-4, with 7 nucleotides matching TRBD1. The CDR3 has 13 amino acids. CDR1 is DFQATT and CDR2 is SNEGSKA in the germline V gene (reference sequence). J was trimmed by 3 bases and V by 7 bases; bases with no gene match: 5. CDR3 coding DNA: TGCAGTGTCATGACAGGGCCTAATGAAAAACTGTTTTTT. Translated: CSVMTGPNEKLFF.

This clonotype was recorded a few times. V is TRBV5-5 and J is TRBJ1-2; 8 nucleotides match TRBD1. V lost 3 bases, J lost 7 bases, and 11 bases stayed unmatched. The CDR3 covers 15 residues. CDR1 is SGHKS, CDR2 YYEKEE, per germline (reference sequence). The CDR3 coding sequence is TGTGCCAGCAGCTCCGTAGACAGGGGAGCGACTGGCTACACCTTC. Amino acids: CASSSVDRGATGYTF. Variable domain in full (rest from reference TRBV5-5 and TRBJ1-2): DAGVTQSPTHLIKTRGQQVTLRCSPISGHKSVSWYQQVLGQGPQFIFQYYEKEERGRGNFPDRFSARQFPNYSSELNVNALLLGDSALYLCASSSVDRGATGYTFGSGTRLTVV.

This sequence joins TRBV29-1 and TRBJ2-1; the D gene is possibly TRBD2 (6 bases). Germline CDR1 is SQVTM and CDR2 is ANQGSEA. The V gene lost 5 bases and the J gene lost 6 bases, with 17 bases spanning the gap. The CDR3 contains 14 residues. The CDR3 nucleotides read TGCAGCGTTCGTAGGTGGGAGCGGGTCAATGAGCAGTTCTTC. It is translated as CSVRRWERVNEQFF.

V and J are TRBV5-1 and TRBJ1-2; 8 bases match TRBD1. This CDR3 region has 15 residues. The junction had 7 bases not matched to a gene; V was cut back by 3 bases and J by 3 bases. Germline V lookup: CDR1 SGHRS, CDR2 YFSETQ. CDR3 nucleotides: TGCGCCAGCAGCTCTTTAGGACAGGGCGACTATGGCTACACCTTC. It codes for CASSSLGQGDYGYTF.

This clonotype was counted only a few times. The genes are TRBV4-1 and TRBJ2-5, with 10 bases fitting TRBD2. Germline loops: CDR1 MGHRA, CDR2 YSYEKL. This CDR3 is built from 15 residues. The junction had 4 bases not matched to a gene; V was cut back by 1 base and J by 5 bases. The CDR3: CASSQGGSGRETQYF. DNA of the CDR3: TGCGCCAGCAGCCAAGGCGGTAGCGGGAGGGAGACCCAGTACTTC.

This clonotype came up a few times. V is TRBV10-3 and J is TRBJ2-6; D is perhaps TRBD1 or TRBD2 (6 bases each). V lost 0 bases, J lost 4 bases, and 10 bases lay in between. Per germline, CDR1 ENHRY and CDR2 SYGVKD. This CDR3 comprises 16 residues. In DNA form, the CDR3 reads TGTGCCATCAGTGAGTCTGGGGGGCTCGGGGCCAACGTCCTGACTTTC. Encoded protein: CAISESGGLGANVLTF.

CDR3 in DNA: TGCGCCAGCAGTGAGACCACAGGTCATAGCAATCAGCCCCAGCATTTT. Translating it yields CASSETTGHSNQPQHF. The chain is built from TRBV10-1 and TRBJ1-5, with D possibly TRBD1 on 5 matching bases. The CDR3 has 16 residues. The germline gives CDR1 WNHNN, CDR2 SYGVQD (reference sequence). V gave up 2 bases and J gave up 0 bases, with 11 bases separating them.

This clonotype has just a few counts. The chain joins TRBV12-3 or TRBV12-4 to TRBJ1-2, with TRBD1 identical over 8 bases. This CDR3 has 16 residues. V gave up 5 bases and J gave up 7 bases; unmatched junction bases: 15. CDR3 region: CASSAPRRTGKGGYTF. CDR3 nucleotides: TGTGCCAGCAGTGCTCCCCGAAGGACAGGGAAAGGTGGCTACACCTTC.

This CDR3 is CSARVTSAMGEQYF. The CDR3 DNA sequence: TGCAGTGCTAGAGTGACTAGCGCCATGGGGGAGCAGTACTTC. The chain employs TRBV20-1 and TRBJ2-7, with 8 bases fitting TRBD2. Trimming at V came to 1 base and at J to 7 bases, leaving 9 bases not matched to a gene. The germline V gene encodes CDR1 DFQATT and CDR2 SNEGSKA (reference sequence). This CDR3 is 14 amino acids long.

This clonotype was detected only a few times. V and J are TRBV19 and TRBJ2-3, with D unresolved. This CDR3 is built from 15 residues. With 3 bases removed from V and 5 bases from J, the gap between germline ends came to 15 bases. Germline loops: CDR1 LNHDA, CDR2 SQIVND (reference sequence). This chain's CDR3 is CASSISSSQQDTQYF. The CDR3 DNA is TGTGCCAGTAGTATTTCCAGCTCACAACAAGATACGCAGTATTTT.

In this sample, this clonotype turned up once. The V gene is TRBV6-2 or TRBV6-3, the J gene TRBJ1-2; D is unclear. Germline V gene sequence: CDR1 MNHEY, CDR2 SVGEGT. The CDR3 sequence is 13 residues long. With 2 bases removed from V and 3 bases from J, the gap between germline ends came to 7 bases. CDR3 residues: CASSYGGHYGYTF. The CDR3 region has the DNA TGTGCCAGCAGTTACGGAGGGCACTATGGCTACACCTTC.

CDR3 coding DNA: TGCGCCAGCAGCTCAGACTCAGGCTCCTACAATGAGCAGTTCTTC. Encoded protein: CASSSDSGSYNEQFF. V and J are TRBV5-1 and TRBJ2-1; the D is unclear. Trimming stripped 3 bases from V and 0 bases from J, with 10 bases between. This CDR3 contains 15 residues. Germline V gene sequence: CDR1 SGHRS, CDR2 YFSETQ.

The J gene is TRBJ2-3, the V gene TRBV18, with 9 positions matching TRBD2. V was pared by 5 bases and J by 0 bases, with 6 bases of the junction left unmatched. CDR1 KGHSH and CDR2 LQKENI come from the germline V gene. The CDR3 length is 16 residues. CDR3 sequence (DNA): TGTGCCAGCTCATCACTAGCGGGCCTTAGCACAGATACGCAGTATTTT. This translates into CASSSLAGLSTDTQYF.